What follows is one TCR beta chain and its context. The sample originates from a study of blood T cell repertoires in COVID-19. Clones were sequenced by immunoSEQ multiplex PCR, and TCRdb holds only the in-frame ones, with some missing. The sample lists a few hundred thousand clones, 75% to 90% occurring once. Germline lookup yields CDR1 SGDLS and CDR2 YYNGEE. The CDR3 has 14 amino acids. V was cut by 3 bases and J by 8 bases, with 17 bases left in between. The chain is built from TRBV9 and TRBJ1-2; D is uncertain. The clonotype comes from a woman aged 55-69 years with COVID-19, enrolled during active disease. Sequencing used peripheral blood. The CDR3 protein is CASSERPGGSGYTF. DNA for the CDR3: TGTGCCAGCAGCGAGAGGCCCGGAGGGAGCGGCTACACCTTC.